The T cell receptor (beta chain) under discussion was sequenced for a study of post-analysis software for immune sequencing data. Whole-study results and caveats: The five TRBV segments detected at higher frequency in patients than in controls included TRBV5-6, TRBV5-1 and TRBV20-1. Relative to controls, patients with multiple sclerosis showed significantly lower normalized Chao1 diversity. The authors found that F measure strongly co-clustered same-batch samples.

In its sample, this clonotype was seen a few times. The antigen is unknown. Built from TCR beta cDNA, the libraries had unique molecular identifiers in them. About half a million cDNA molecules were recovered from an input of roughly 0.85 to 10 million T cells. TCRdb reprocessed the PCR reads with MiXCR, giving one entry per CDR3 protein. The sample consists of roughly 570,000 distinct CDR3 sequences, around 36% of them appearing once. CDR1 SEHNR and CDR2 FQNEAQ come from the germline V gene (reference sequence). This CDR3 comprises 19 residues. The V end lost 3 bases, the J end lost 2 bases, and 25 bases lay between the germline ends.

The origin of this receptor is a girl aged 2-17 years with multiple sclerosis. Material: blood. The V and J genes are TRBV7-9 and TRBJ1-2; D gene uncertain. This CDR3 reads CASSLSDASRRGYNYGYTF. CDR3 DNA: TGTGCCAGCAGCTTGTCCGACGCATCGAGACGTGGATACAACTATGGCTACACCTTC.